This entry concerns a single T cell receptor (beta chain). This entry comes from a study of blood T cell repertoires in COVID-19. The wider study: PBMCs, B-cell-depleted T cells, or T cells provided the cDNA or gDNA that made up the material.

As processed by the authors: Reference gene primer amplification yielded estimated nucleated cell counts. Profiling relied on immunoSEQ multiplex PCR, and the TCRdb table lists in-frame clones only, not all of them. Clone size and the V and J calls come from that table; the DNA yielded D and trimming. In the table there are about 260,000 clones, about 89% of which are singletons. This clonotype was sampled from a woman between 40 and 50 years old who had recovered from COVID-19. The sequenced sample was peripheral blood.

The CDR3: CASSSLGADEQFF. CDR3 DNA: TGTGCCAGCAGTTCGTTAGGGGCGGATGAGCAGTTCTTC. The chain carries TRBV6-5 and TRBJ2-1, with D possibly matching TRBD1 (5 bases). Germline CDR1 is MNHEY and CDR2 is SVGAGI. The CDR3 contains 13 residues. Trimming took off 4 bases at V and 8 bases at J, with 12 bases between the two ends.